One sample yielded the 18 T cell receptor beta chains listed below, sequenced in a study of blood T cell repertoires in COVID-19. Assay used: immunoSEQ multiplex PCR; TCRdb lists only in-frame clones, some missing. The sample holds some 85,000 clones; 65% to 85% are singletons and the top ten take more than 6%. What was sequenced was peripheral blood. The receptors shown here come from a man in his 70s with COVID-19, enrolled during active disease.

The chain recombines TRBV7-6 with TRBJ1-5; 12 bases fit TRBD1. V lost 5 bases to trimming and J lost 3 bases; unmatched junction nucleotides: 8. The CDR3 is 17 amino acids. Per the germline V gene, CDR1 is SGHVS and CDR2 is FNYEAQ. CDR3 protein: CASSPSGDRGHNQPQHF. CDR3 in DNA: TGTGCCAGCAGCCCTAGTGGGGACAGGGGGCACAATCAGCCCCAGCATTTT.

The genes are TRBV5-1 and TRBJ2-1; 8 bases fit TRBD1. The V gene's germline CDR1 is SGHRS and CDR2 YFSETQ. The J segment lost 6 bases and the V segment lost 3 bases, leaving 8 bases of the junction unmatched. The CDR3 contains 15 residues. The CDR3: CASSSWTGLGNEQFF. As DNA, the CDR3 is TGCGCCAGCAGCTCCTGGACAGGGTTGGGCAATGAGCAGTTCTTC.

The gene calls are TRBV6-5 and TRBJ2-7, with 7 nucleotides matching TRBD1. Trimming cost V 8 bases and J 6 bases; bases outside gene matches: 13. The V gene's germline CDR1 is MNHEY and CDR2 SVGAGI. There are 14 residues in the CDR3. The CDR3 DNA sequence: TGTGCCAGCGGACGACAGGGCGGAGTTGGCGAGCAGTACTTC. Translating gives CASGRQGGVGEQYF.

V gene TRBV10-2 combines with J gene TRBJ2-5; possible D gene TRBD2, 5 bases. Looked up from germline, CDR1 is WSHSY and CDR2 is SAAADI. The V end was cut by 7 bases, the J end by 1 base, with 10 bases between. The CDR3 totals 13 residues. CDR3 coding DNA: TGCGCCAGCACGCTAGCCCCCCAAGAGACCCAGTACTTC. This sequence encodes CASTLAPQETQYF.

The chain is built from TRBV19 and TRBJ1-2; weak D call: TRBD1 (6 bases). Germline-derived CDR1 and CDR2 are LNHDA and SQIVND (reference sequence). Trimming took 3 bases from V and 4 from J, leaving 9 bases between them. The CDR3 runs 13 residues. CDR3 bases: TGTGCCAGTAGTATGGGGACACTCTATGGCTACACCTTC. This encodes CASSMGTLYGYTF.

The chain uses TRBV10-3 and TRBJ1-2; 11 positions match TRBD1. Germline V gene data show CDR1 as ENHRY and CDR2 as SYGVKD. The CDR3 totals 16 residues. With V trimmed by 2 bases and J by 2 bases, 4 bases remained unmatched. The CDR3 protein is CAISEGQGAPNYGYTF. DNA of the CDR3: TGTGCCATCAGTGAGGGACAGGGGGCTCCCAACTATGGCTACACCTTC.

The rearrangement joins TRBV4-1 to TRBJ2-7; D might be TRBD1 (8 bases). The CDR3 runs to 17 residues. Trimming removed 0 bases from V and 5 bases from J, with 20 bases in between. The germline V gene has CDR1 MGHRA and CDR2 YSYEKL. DNA for the CDR3: TGCGCCAGCAGCCAAGACCAACCGAACAGGGGGGGAAACGAGCAGTACTTC. The encoded protein is CASSQDQPNRGGNEQYF.

The CDR3 DNA is TGTGCCAGCAGTTTAGGGGACAGATTGAATTCACCCCTCCACTTT. Its protein product is CASSLGDRLNSPLHF. The chain carries TRBV28 and TRBJ1-6; the match to TRBD1 covers 7 bases. The trim removed 2 bases at V and 7 bases at J, leaving 5 bases unmatched. The germline V gene has CDR1 MDHEN and CDR2 SYDVKM. The CDR3 loop spans 15 amino acids.

This clone was found a few times. The rearrangement links TRBV10-3 to TRBJ2-3; D possibly corresponds to TRBD1 (6 bases). The CDR3 consists of 15 residues. CDR1 ENHRY and CDR2 SYGVKD come from the germline V gene. V lost 4 bases to trimming and J lost 4 bases, with 15 bases between them. This chain's CDR3 is CAISGDTRGADTQYF. For the CDR3, the DNA is TGTGCCATCAGTGGGGACACCCGCGGCGCAGATACGCAGTATTTT.

The chain uses TRBV19 and TRBJ1-6; no reliable D call. CDR3 length: 17 residues. V was shortened by 7 bases and J by 0 bases, with 16 bases between the two germline ends. Germline V gives CDR1 LNHDA, CDR2 SQIVND (reference sequence). DNA of the CDR3: TGTGCCAGTACTTCCACGAGTCCGGGCTCCTATAATTCACCCCTCCACTTT. It encodes CASTSTSPGSYNSPLHF.

The V call is TRBV7-9, the J call TRBJ2-7; 8 bases fit TRBD1. Germline CDR1 SEHNR, CDR2 FQNEAQ (reference sequence). There are 16 residues in the CDR3. Trimming took 1 base from V and 6 from J; bases not matched to a gene: 11. CDR3 coding DNA: TGTGCCAGCAGCTTAGGATCAACACAGGGGGGAGGCGAGCAGTACTTC. This encodes CASSLGSTQGGGEQYF.

The gene calls are TRBV6-1 and TRBJ2-7, with 8 bases lining up with TRBD1. CDR3 length: 14 amino acids. CDR1 and CDR2 (germline): MNHNS, SASEGT. V shed 1 base and J 4 bases; nucleotides not matched to a gene: 3. The CDR3 reads CASSEVRGPYEQYF. Here the CDR3 DNA reads TGTGCCAGCAGTGAAGTCAGGGGGCCATACGAGCAGTACTTC.

The chain carries TRBV27 and TRBJ1-5; 8 positions agree with TRBD1. Germline lookup yields CDR1 MNHEY and CDR2 SMNVEV (reference sequence). The CDR3 totals 14 residues. V was pared by 5 bases and J by 9 bases, with 9 bases of the junction left unmatched. This chain's CDR3 is CASSRTGNRRPQHF. In DNA form, the CDR3 reads TGTGCCAGCAGTCGGACAGGGAATAGGCGGCCCCAGCATTTT.

The gene calls are TRBV19 and TRBJ1-5; 7 bases are shared with TRBD1. Germline lookup yields CDR1 LNHDA and CDR2 SQIVND (reference sequence). The CDR3 loop spans 16 amino acids. V trimming: 2 bases; J trimming: 0 bases; junction bases outside the gene matches: 4. CDR3 loop: CASSITGVYSNQPQHF. The CDR3 bases are TGTGCCAGTAGTATAACAGGGGTCTATAGCAATCAGCCCCAGCATTTT.

The chain carries TRBV5-1 and TRBJ1-1; TRBD1 might be the D (5 bases). The CDR3 extends over 14 amino acids. Germline V lookup: CDR1 SGHRS, CDR2 YFSETQ. V lost 1 base and J lost 1, with 8 bases in between. CDR3 protein: CASSLIGGNTEAFF. The CDR3 DNA follows: TGCGCCAGCAGCTTGATCGGGGGGAACACTGAAGCTTTCTTT. The full variable domain, with the rest looked up from reference TRBV5-1 and TRBJ1-1, is KAGVTQTPRYLIKTRGQQVTLSCSPISGHRSVSWYQQTPGQGLQFLFEYFSETQRNKGNFPGRFSGRQFSNSRSEMNVSTLELGDSALYLCASSLIGGNTEAFFGQGTRLTVV.

This clone was observed once. The chain's CDR3 is CASSKDQREGRGEQFF. CDR3 DNA sequence: TGTGCCAGCAGCAAAGACCAGCGGGAGGGCCGGGGTGAGCAGTTCTTC. This chain connects TRBV21-1 to TRBJ2-1; the table gives TRBD2 as D, unverified against the DNA. TRBV21-1 is recorded as a pseudogene. The CDR3 is made up of 16 amino acids.

This chain links TRBV11-3 with TRBJ2-7; D is uncertain. Trimming removed 3 bases at V and 4 bases at J, with 13 bases between. The CDR3 is 14 residues long. Per the germline V gene, CDR1 is SGHNT and CDR2 is YENEEA. CDR3: CASSLLSNLYEQYF. The CDR3 DNA sequence: TGTGCCAGCAGCTTGTTGTCCAATCTATACGAGCAGTACTTC.

The chain is built from TRBV2 and TRBJ2-1; perhaps TRBD2 as D (6 bases). Germline V lookup: CDR1 SNHLY, CDR2 FYNNEI. Trimming cost V 7 bases and J 4 bases, with 17 bases left between them. There are 15 residues in the CDR3. This CDR3 is CASKNEASVYNEQFF. CDR3 DNA sequence: TGTGCCAGCAAAAATGAGGCTAGCGTATACAATGAGCAGTTCTTC.